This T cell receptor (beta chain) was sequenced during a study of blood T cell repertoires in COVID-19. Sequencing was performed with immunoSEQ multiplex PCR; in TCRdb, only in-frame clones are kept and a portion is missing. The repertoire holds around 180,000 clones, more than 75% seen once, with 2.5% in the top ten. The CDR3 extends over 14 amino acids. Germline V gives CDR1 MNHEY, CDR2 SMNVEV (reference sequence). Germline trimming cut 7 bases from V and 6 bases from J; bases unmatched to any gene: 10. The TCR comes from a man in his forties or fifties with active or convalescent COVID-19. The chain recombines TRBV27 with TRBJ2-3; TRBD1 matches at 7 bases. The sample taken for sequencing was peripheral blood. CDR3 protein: CASTHTGVTDTQYF. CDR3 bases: TGTGCCAGCACTCACACAGGGGTTACGGATACGCAGTATTTT.